This entry lists 28 T cell receptor beta chains sequenced from one sample in a study of shared clonotypes between healthy human individuals. The data were produced by immunoSEQ multiplex PCR, yet TCRdb's version contains in-frame clones alone and is incomplete. The table includes a few million clones, around 94% detected once. The material sequenced was naive CD4+ T cells sorted from blood. Subset given: CD45RA+ positively selected. The receptor source for this set is a young man in good health.

CDR3 in DNA: TGCGCCAGCAGACCCGGACAGGGGGCGTCCAGCTACGAGCAGTACTTC. It translates to CASRPGQGASSYEQYF. The V gene is TRBV10-1, the J gene TRBJ2-7; 11 positions agree with TRBD1. The CDR3 consists of 16 residues. V lost 6 bases to trimming and J lost 3 bases; unmatched junction nucleotides: 10. CDR1 is WNHNN and CDR2 is SYGVQD in the germline V gene (reference sequence).

The V call is TRBV25-1, the J call TRBJ2-5, with D unresolved. Near its end, the DNA agrees better with TRBJ2-7, so the J call may be wrong. Germline V gene data show CDR1 as MGHDK and CDR2 as SYGVNS. This CDR3 region has 11 residues. The CDR3, as DNA: TGTGCCAGCAGTGGCTCCGGCGAGCAGTACTTC. Residues: CASSGSGEQYF.

The rearrangement links TRBV7-9 to TRBJ2-1, with 10 positions matching TRBD2. The CDR3 runs 14 residues. Germline CDR1 is SEHNR and CDR2 is FQNEAQ (reference sequence). With 7 bases clipped from V and 8 bases from J, the junction kept 8 bases outside the gene matches. The chain's CDR3 is CASNLAGGIYEQFF. CDR3 in DNA: TGTGCCAGCAATTTAGCGGGAGGTATTTATGAGCAGTTCTTC.

The chain combines TRBV11-2 with TRBJ2-7; D perhaps matches TRBD2 (5 bases). The length of the CDR3 is 14 residues. Germline-derived CDR1 and CDR2 are SGHAT and FQNNGV. V shed 5 bases and J shed 0 bases, with 11 bases lying between them. CDR3 coding DNA: TGTGCCAGCAGCCCGACCGGGAACTCCTACGAGCAGTACTTC. The encoded protein is CASSPTGNSYEQYF.

This clone was seen only a few times. The same CDR3 also results from other DNA sequences found in this sample. V gene TRBV6-5 combines with J gene TRBJ1-2; 7 bases agree with TRBD1. Germline V CDR1 and CDR2: MNHEY, SVGAGI. This CDR3 comprises 13 residues. Trimming took 4 bases from V and 4 from J; bases not matched to a gene: 3. The CDR3 nucleotides are TGTGCCAGCAGTTCACAGGGGACCTATGGCTACACCTTC. This translates into CASSSQGTYGYTF.

This clone was recorded once. The chain carries TRBV5-1 and TRBJ2-1; D is ambiguous. The V end was cut by 2 bases, the J end by 6 bases, with 6 bases between. There are 12 residues in the CDR3. Germline V gene data show CDR1 as SGHRS and CDR2 as YFSETQ. The CDR3 is CASSFPLNEQFF. The CDR3 coding sequence is TGCGCCAGCAGCTTTCCCCTCAATGAGCAGTTCTTC.

The chain links TRBV7-2 to TRBJ2-5; a weak D match, TRBD1 (6 bases). Germline V lookup: CDR1 SGHTA, CDR2 FQGNSA. The V end lost 6 bases, the J end lost 5 bases, and 16 bases lay between the germline ends. The CDR3 extends over 14 amino acids. The CDR3 DNA is TGTGCCAGCAGTACACAGGGCCACCGGGAGACCCAGTACTTC. Protein: CASSTQGHRETQYF.

This chain connects TRBV19 to TRBJ2-7, with D perhaps assigned TRBD1 or TRBD2 (5 bases each). The CDR3 length is 12 residues. Between the trimmed V and J ends, which lost 7 bases and 3 bases, there was a span of 10 bases. Per the germline V gene, CDR1 is LNHDA and CDR2 is SQIVND (reference sequence). The CDR3 DNA reads as TGTGCCAGTACCCGGGACGGCTACGAGCAGTACTTC. It translates to CASTRDGYEQYF. The entire variable domain, with the rest obtained from reference TRBV19 and TRBJ2-7, is as follows: DGGITQSPKYLFRKEGQNVTLSCEQNLNHDAMYWYRQDPGQGLRLIYYSQIVNDFQKGDIAEGYSVSREKKESFPLTVTSAQKNPTAFYLCASTRDGYEQYFGPGTRLTVT.

Comment on this clone: Other DNA sequences in this sample translate to the same CDR3. The rearrangement joins TRBV5-1 to TRBJ2-2, with 7 bases lining up with TRBD1. This CDR3 comprises 15 residues. Trimming at V came to 2 bases and at J to 2 bases, leaving 3 bases not matched to a gene. Per germline, CDR1 SGHRS and CDR2 YFSETQ. The CDR3 sequence: CASSLTGANTGELFF. The CDR3 DNA reads TGCGCCAGCAGCTTAACAGGGGCTAACACCGGGGAGCTGTTTTTT.

This chain uses TRBV7-9 with TRBJ2-3; TRBD2 might be the D (6 bases). The V and J ends lost 0 bases and 0 bases respectively, with 13 bases between them. The CDR3 has 17 amino acids. The germline gives CDR1 SEHNR, CDR2 FQNEAQ (reference sequence). DNA for the CDR3: TGTGCCAGCAGCTTAGCCTCGGGACTGCGCAGCACAGATACGCAGTATTTT. Amino acids: CASSLASGLRSTDTQYF.

This sequence joins TRBV2 and TRBJ1-4; D unclear. From germline, CDR1 is SNHLY and CDR2 FYNNEI. The CDR3 extends over 14 amino acids. Trimming removed 3 bases from V and 8 bases from J, with 13 bases in between. The CDR3: CASSDIGVGEKLFF. For the CDR3, the DNA is TGTGCCAGCAGTGATATCGGAGTTGGGGAAAAACTGTTTTTT.

The chain couples TRBV7-2 to TRBJ2-2; 8 bases agree with TRBD1. Germline assignment: CDR1 SGHTA and CDR2 FQGNSA. The CDR3 has 14 residues. Trimming at V came to 3 bases and at J to 7 bases, leaving 4 bases not matched to a gene. The CDR3 DNA sequence: TGTGCCAGCAGCTTGGACAGGGTCGGCGGGGAGCTGTTTTTT. Its protein is CASSLDRVGGELFF.

The rearrangement links TRBV19 to TRBJ1-3; D is possibly TRBD1 (6 bases). CDR3 length: 18 residues. Looked up from germline, CDR1 is LNHDA and CDR2 is SQIVND (reference sequence). V lost 5 bases to trimming and J lost 1 base, with 21 bases between them. Here the CDR3 reads CASSPRSLTGRSGNTIYF. In DNA form, the CDR3 reads TGTGCCAGTAGTCCTCGCTCCCTTACAGGGCGTTCTGGAAACACCATATATTTT.

The chain carries TRBV18 and TRBJ2-3; a weak D match, TRBD2 (5 bases). The length of the CDR3 is 15 residues. V was cut by 2 bases and J by 1 base, with 10 bases left in between. Germline CDR1 is KGHSH and CDR2 is LQKENI. CDR3 amino acids: CASSPGSSGTDTQYF. The CDR3 bases are TGTGCCAGCTCACCAGGAAGTAGCGGCACAGATACGCAGTATTTT.

The CDR3 sequence is CASSSRSGVNTEAFF. In DNA, the CDR3 is TGCGCCAGCAGCTCGCGCAGCGGCGTGAACACTGAAGCTTTCTTT. The V call is TRBV5-1, the J call TRBJ1-1; D is uncertain. Germline V gives CDR1 SGHRS, CDR2 YFSETQ. Trimming pared 3 bases from V and 0 bases from J, leaving 12 bases between. The CDR3 runs 15 residues.

The chain has TRBV29-1 and TRBJ1-4, with TRBD1 as a possible D gene (6 bases). The CDR3 covers 15 residues. From germline, CDR1 is SQVTM and CDR2 ANQGSEA. The V end was cut by 6 bases, the J end by 5 bases, with 19 bases between. CDR3 residues: CSVAGTSNRNEKLFF. In DNA form, the CDR3 reads TGCAGCGTGGCCGGGACATCAAACCGGAATGAAAAACTGTTTTTT.

The gene calls are TRBV5-6 and TRBJ2-3, with TRBD2 as a possible D gene (6 bases). With 4 bases removed from V and 1 base from J, the gap between germline ends came to 13 bases. Germline V gives CDR1 SGHDT, CDR2 YYEEEE. The CDR3 consists of 15 residues. CDR3 residues: CASSPWRGRTDTQYF. CDR3 coding DNA: TGTGCCAGCAGCCCGTGGAGGGGTCGCACAGATACGCAGTATTTT.

The chain uses TRBV25-1 and TRBJ1-6; D perhaps matches TRBD1 (5 bases). CDR3 length: 15 residues. The V gene lost 4 bases and the J gene lost 3 bases, with 10 bases spanning the gap. Looked up from germline, CDR1 is MGHDK and CDR2 is SYGVNS. CDR3 sequence reads: CASSVSGLYNSPLHF. CDR3 DNA sequence: TGTGCCAGCAGTGTCTCAGGGCTCTATAATTCACCCCTCCACTTT.

This clone was detected once. The rearrangement uses TRBV10-2 and TRBJ1-4; the D is unclear. This CDR3 comprises 14 residues. Germline CDR1 and CDR2: WSHSY and SAAADI. The V and J ends lost 10 bases and 3 bases respectively, with 15 bases between them. The CDR3 protein is CATSERPANEKLFF. The CDR3 coding sequence is TGCGCCACTTCAGAACGTCCGGCTAATGAAAAACTGTTTTTT.

This chain joins TRBV9 and TRBJ2-7; possibly TRBD1 or TRBD2 for D (6 bases each). Trimming took 0 bases from V and 3 from J, leaving 10 bases between them. The germline V gene encodes CDR1 SGDLS and CDR2 YYNGEE. CDR3 length equals 14 residues. The CDR3 coding sequence is TGTGCCAGCAGCGTAGGGAGGGGGTTCTACGAGCAGTACTTC. Residues: CASSVGRGFYEQYF.

In its sample, this clone was seen once. CDR3 residues: CASSELAGTFIETQYF. In DNA, the CDR3 is TGTGCCAGCAGTGAATTGGCGGGTACCTTTATTGAGACCCAGTACTTC. V usage is TRBV25-1 and J usage is TRBJ2-5; D perhaps matches TRBD2 (5 bases). Trimming stripped 1 base from V and 5 bases from J, with 17 bases between. The CDR3 has 16 residues. The germline V gene encodes CDR1 MGHDK and CDR2 SYGVNS.

The chain employs TRBV5-6 and TRBJ2-7; D not certain. The CDR3 length is 16 residues. Germline lookup yields CDR1 SGHDT and CDR2 YYEEEE. Trimming cost V 4 bases and J 1 base, with 18 bases left between them. CDR3 in amino acids: CASSVMTLVLSYEQYF. The CDR3 region has the DNA TGTGCCAGCAGCGTCATGACTCTAGTTCTATCCTACGAGCAGTACTTC.

The V gene is TRBV4-1, the J gene TRBJ2-3; TRBD2 aligns across 8 bases. From germline, CDR1 is MGHRA and CDR2 YSYEKL. The J segment lost 4 bases and the V segment lost 2 bases, leaving 2 bases of the junction unmatched. The CDR3 runs 14 residues. The CDR3 DNA is TGCGCCAGCAGCCAAAGCGGGGGCGCAGATACGCAGTATTTT. This gives the protein CASSQSGGADTQYF.

A note on this clone: The sample contains more than one DNA sequence encoding this CDR3. The chain joins TRBV10-3 to TRBJ2-7; D not certain. Trimming pared 3 bases from V and 6 bases from J, leaving 12 bases between. This CDR3 comprises 13 residues. Germline CDR1 is ENHRY and CDR2 is SYGVKD. CDR3 DNA sequence: TGTGCCATCAGTGACGGGCCCCCGGGCGAGCAGTACTTC. Protein sequence: CAISDGPPGEQYF.

The genes are TRBV5-6 and TRBJ2-5, with 8 positions matching TRBD2. V was clipped by 4 bases and J by 7 bases; unmatched bases: 15. This CDR3 spans 16 amino acids. Germline CDR1 and CDR2: SGHDT and YYEEEE. For the CDR3, the DNA is TGTGCCAGCAGCGTGGGCGAAACTAGCGGCCCGAGGACCCAGTACTTC. Encoded protein: CASSVGETSGPRTQYF.

This rearrangement joins TRBV27 to TRBJ2-4; D might be TRBD1 or TRBD2, each matching 5 bases. Trimming cost V 5 bases and J 6 bases, with 14 bases left between them. This CDR3 region has 14 residues. Germline assignment: CDR1 MNHEY and CDR2 SMNVEV (reference sequence). CDR3 residues: CASSLTGLGNIQYF. The CDR3 coding sequence is TGTGCCAGCAGTCTCACAGGACTCGGAAACATTCAGTACTTC.

This rearrangement joins TRBV5-1 to TRBJ2-2; D not resolved. Germline V gene data show CDR1 as SGHRS and CDR2 as YFSETQ. V lost 1 base and J lost 6, with 19 bases in between. The CDR3 totals 17 residues. CDR3: CASSLRPGSENPGELFF. For the CDR3, the DNA is TGCGCCAGCAGCTTGCGTCCCGGGTCAGAGAATCCCGGGGAGCTGTTTTTT. Using reference TRBV5-1 and TRBJ2-2 for the parts outside the CDR3, the full variable domain is KAGVTQTPRYLIKTRGQQVTLSCSPISGHRSVSWYQQTPGQGLQFLFEYFSETQRNKGNFPGRFSGRQFSNSRSEMNVSTLELGDSALYLCASSLRPGSENPGELFFGEGSRLTVL.

This clone showed up just once. The gene calls are TRBV21-1 and TRBJ1-4. TRBV21-1 is listed as a pseudogene. The CDR3 has 14 amino acids. The CDR3 loop reads CALNAKALNEKLFF. The CDR3 bases are TGTGCCCTTAACGCCAAAGCCTTGAATGAAAAACTGTTTTTT.